The T cell receptor beta chain under discussion was sequenced for a study of human CD8 memory T cell subsets. Stem-like memory CD8+ T cells (TSTEM) showed a CCR7+ PD-1- TIGIT- phenotype. For every subset, the RNA was derived from duplicate vials of roughly 140,000 sorted CD8+ T cells. A UMI-labeled 5' RACE approach was the method that produced the TCR beta libraries. TCRdb reanalyzed the 5' RACE reads and collapses them to one entry per CDR3 protein, without DNA. This table lists about 9,200 distinct CDR3 sequences. This TCR was recovered from a human donor in good health. Sequencing used CD8+ stem-like memory T cells (TSCM and TCM) sorted from PBMCs. Indicated subset: stem-like memory CD8 T cells (TSTEM), CCR7+ PD-1- TIGIT-.

CDR3 region: CASSQDAGSSYNEQFF. The J gene is TRBJ2-1, the V gene TRBV4-3. The CDR3 covers 16 residues. CDR1 and CDR2 from the germline V gene are LGHNA and YSLEER.